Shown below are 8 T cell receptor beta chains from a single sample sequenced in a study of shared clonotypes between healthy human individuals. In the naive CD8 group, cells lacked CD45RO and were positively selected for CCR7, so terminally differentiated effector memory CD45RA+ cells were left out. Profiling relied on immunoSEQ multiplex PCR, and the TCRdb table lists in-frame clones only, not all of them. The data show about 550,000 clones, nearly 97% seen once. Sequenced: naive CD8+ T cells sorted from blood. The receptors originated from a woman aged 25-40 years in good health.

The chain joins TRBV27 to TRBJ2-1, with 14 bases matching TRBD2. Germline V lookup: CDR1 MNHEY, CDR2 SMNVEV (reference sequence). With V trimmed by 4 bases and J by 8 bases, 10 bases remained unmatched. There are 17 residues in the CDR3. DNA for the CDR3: TGTGCCAGCAGTTATTGGGGACTAGCGGGAGAGGTTGATGAGCAGTTCTTC. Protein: CASSYWGLAGEVDEQFF.

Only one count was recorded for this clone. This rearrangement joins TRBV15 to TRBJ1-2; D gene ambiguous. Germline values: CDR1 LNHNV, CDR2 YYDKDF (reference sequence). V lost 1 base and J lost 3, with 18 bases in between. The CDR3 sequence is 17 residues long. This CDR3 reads CATSRARNRDLDYGYTF. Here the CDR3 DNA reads TGTGCCACCAGCAGAGCCCGGAATCGGGATCTTGACTATGGCTACACCTTC.

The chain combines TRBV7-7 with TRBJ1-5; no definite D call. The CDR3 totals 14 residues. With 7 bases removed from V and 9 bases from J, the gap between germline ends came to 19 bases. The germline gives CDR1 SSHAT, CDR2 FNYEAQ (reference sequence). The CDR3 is CASTPDGPVWPQHF. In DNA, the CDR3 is TGTGCCAGCACCCCGGACGGGCCCGTTTGGCCCCAGCATTTT.

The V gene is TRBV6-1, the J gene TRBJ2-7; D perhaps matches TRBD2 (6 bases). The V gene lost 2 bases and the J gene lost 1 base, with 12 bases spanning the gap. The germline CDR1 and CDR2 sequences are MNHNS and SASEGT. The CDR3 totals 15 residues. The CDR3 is CASSETGTGSYEQYF. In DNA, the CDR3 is TGTGCCAGCAGTGAAACCGGGACTGGGTCCTACGAGCAGTACTTC.

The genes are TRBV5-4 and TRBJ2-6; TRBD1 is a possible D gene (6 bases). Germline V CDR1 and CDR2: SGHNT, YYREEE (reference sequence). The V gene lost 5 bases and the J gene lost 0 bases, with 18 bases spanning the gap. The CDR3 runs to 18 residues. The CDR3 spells CASSYPGHTLSGANVLTF. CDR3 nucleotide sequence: TGTGCCAGCAGTTACCCGGGACACACTCTCTCTGGGGCCAACGTCCTGACTTTC.

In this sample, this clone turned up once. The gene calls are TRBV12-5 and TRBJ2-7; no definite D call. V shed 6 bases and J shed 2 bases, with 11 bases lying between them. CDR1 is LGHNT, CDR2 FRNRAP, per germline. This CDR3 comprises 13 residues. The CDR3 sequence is CASGLGPTYEQYF. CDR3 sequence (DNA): TGTGCTAGTGGCCTTGGCCCGACCTACGAGCAGTACTTC.

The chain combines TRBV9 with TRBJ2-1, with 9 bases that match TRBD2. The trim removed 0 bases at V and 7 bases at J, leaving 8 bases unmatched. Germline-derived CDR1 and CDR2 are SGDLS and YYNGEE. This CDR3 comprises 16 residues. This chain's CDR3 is CASSVDAGGQTNEQFF. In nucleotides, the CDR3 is TGTGCCAGCAGCGTAGACGCGGGAGGGCAAACGAATGAGCAGTTCTTC.

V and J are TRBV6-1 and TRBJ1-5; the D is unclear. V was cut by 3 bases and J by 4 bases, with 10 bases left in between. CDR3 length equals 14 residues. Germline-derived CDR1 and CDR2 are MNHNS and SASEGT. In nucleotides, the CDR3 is TGTGCCAGCAGTGACATAGGCGAAAATCAGCCCCAGCATTTT. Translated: CASSDIGENQPQHF.